The rows below give T cell receptor beta chains drawn from one sample of a study of technical replicates of blood from a handful of donors. Libraries were prepared by immunoSEQ multiplex PCR; TCRdb keeps only in-frame clonotypes and omits some of them. The sample lists about 73,000 clones, 93% occurring once. The sequencing sample was made of T cells isolated from PBMCs. The source is a human donor in good health. CDR3s include the opening cysteine and the closing phenylalanine or tryptophan. D genes are given only for firm matches. Clone size, where shown, is once, few, many, or a class for clones that have expanded.

J | V | size | D | CDR3 | DNA
TRBJ2-5 | TRBV9 | - | - | CASSPGLQETQYF | TGTGCCAGCAGCCCCGGACTACAAGAGACCCAGTACTTC
TRBJ1-5 | TRBV19 | - | - | CASSIGQGHQPQHF | TGTGCCAGTAGTATAGGGCAGGGGCATCAGCCCCAGCATTTT
TRBJ1-1 | TRBV7-9 | - | - | CASRWKGQAEKEAFF | TGTGCCAGCAGGTGGAAGGGACAAGCCGAAAAGGAGGCTTTCTTT
TRBJ2-3 | TRBV2 | - | - | CASSTGGAGAQYF | TGTGCCAGCAGTACTGGAGGCGCCGGCGCGCAGTATTTT
TRBJ2-5 | TRBV5-4 | once | - | CASSLEAGRETQYF | TGTGCCAGCAGCTTGGAGGCAGGGCGAGAGACCCAGTACTTC
TRBJ2-3 | TRBV6-1 | - | TRBD2 | CASSIAGVGDTQYF | TGTGCCAGCTCGATAGCGGGAGTTGGAGATACGCAGTATTTT
TRBJ1-5 | TRBV7-8 | - | TRBD1 | CASSLQEDRGYQPQHF | TGTGCCAGCAGCTTACAGGAAGACAGGGGATATCAGCCCCAGCATTTT
TRBJ2-7 | TRBV19 | - | TRBD2 | CASSIGLIYSGAPYEQYF | TGTGCCAGTAGTATAGGCTTAATTTATAGCGGGGCTCCCTACGAGCAGTACTTC
TRBJ2-7 | TRBV30 | - | - | CAWSQQGLTYEQYF | TGTGCCTGGAGTCAACAGGGACTAACCTACGAGCAGTACTTC
TRBJ2-1 | TRBV5-4 | once | TRBD2 | CASSFLTSGGAHEQFF | TGTGCCAGCAGCTTCTTGACTAGCGGGGGGGCGCATGAGCAGTTCTTC
TRBJ2-2 | TRBV27 | - | TRBD1 | CASSPTGAGELFF | TGTGCCAGCAGTCCCACAGGGGCCGGGGAGCTGTTTTTT
TRBJ1-4 | TRBV27 | - | - | CASSKTIQAGITTNEKLFF | TGTGCCAGCAGCAAAACCATACAAGCGGGGATCACAACTAATGAAAAACTGTTTTTT
TRBJ2-5 | TRBV27 | - | TRBD1 | CASSSRDRVRETQYF | TGTGCCAGCAGTTCTAGGGACAGGGTAAGAGAGACCCAGTACTTC
TRBJ2-7 | TRBV27 | - | TRBD2 | CASSLYKLAGGPSEQYF | TGTGCCAGCAGTTTATACAAACTAGCGGGAGGGCCGAGCGAGCAGTACTTC
TRBJ1-2 | TRBV20-1 | - | TRBD1 | CSAGRGQGYTF | TGCAGTGCTGGCAGGGGGCAAGGCTACACCTTC
TRBJ1-2 | TRBV30 | - | - | CAWSVIGGMSGYTF | TGTGCCTGGAGTGTCATTGGCGGCATGTCTGGCTACACCTTC
TRBJ2-3 | TRBV4-1 | - | TRBD2 | CASSQVGTSKGTDTQYF | TGCGCCAGCAGCCAAGTCGGGACTAGCAAGGGCACAGATACGCAGTATTTT